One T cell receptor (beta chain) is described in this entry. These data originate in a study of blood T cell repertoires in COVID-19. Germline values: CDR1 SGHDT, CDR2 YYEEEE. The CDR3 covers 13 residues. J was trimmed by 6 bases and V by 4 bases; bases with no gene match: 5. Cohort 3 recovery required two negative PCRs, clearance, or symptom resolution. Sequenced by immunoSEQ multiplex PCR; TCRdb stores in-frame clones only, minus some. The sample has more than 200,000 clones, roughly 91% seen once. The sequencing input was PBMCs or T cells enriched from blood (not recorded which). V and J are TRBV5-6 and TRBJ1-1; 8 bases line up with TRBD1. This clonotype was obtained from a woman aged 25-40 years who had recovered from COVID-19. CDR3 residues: CASSVGQGAEAFF. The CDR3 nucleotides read TGTGCCAGCAGCGTAGGACAGGGCGCTGAAGCTTTCTTT.